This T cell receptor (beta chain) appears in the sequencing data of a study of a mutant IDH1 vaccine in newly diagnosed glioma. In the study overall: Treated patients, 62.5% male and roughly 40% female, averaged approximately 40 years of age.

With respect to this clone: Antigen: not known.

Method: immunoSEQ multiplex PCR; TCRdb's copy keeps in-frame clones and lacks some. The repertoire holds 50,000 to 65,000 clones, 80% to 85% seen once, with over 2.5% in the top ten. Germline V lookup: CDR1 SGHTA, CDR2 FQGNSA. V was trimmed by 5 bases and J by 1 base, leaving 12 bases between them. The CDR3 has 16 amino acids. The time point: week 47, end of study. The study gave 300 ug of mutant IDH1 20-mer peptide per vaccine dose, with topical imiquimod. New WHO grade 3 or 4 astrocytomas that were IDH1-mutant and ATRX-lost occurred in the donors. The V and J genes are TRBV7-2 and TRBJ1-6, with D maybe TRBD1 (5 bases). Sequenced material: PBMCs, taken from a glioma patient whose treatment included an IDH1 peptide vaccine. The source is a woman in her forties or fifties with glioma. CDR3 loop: CASSVTGPSYNSPLHF. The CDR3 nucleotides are TGTGCCAGCAGCGTCACAGGTCCATCCTATAATTCACCCCTCCACTTT.